One sample yielded the 14 T cell receptor beta chains listed below, sequenced in a study of tumor-infiltrating lymphocytes in oesophageal squamous cell carcinoma. TCRdb used MiXCR to reprocess the PCR reads, holding one entry per CDR3 protein. Altogether about 20,000 distinct CDR3 sequences are present, under 50% being singletons, with the ten largest covering 6.8%. Sequenced input: blood. These receptors originate from a male donor with esophageal squamous cell carcinoma.

This clonotype was picked up many times. No conserved phenylalanine or tryptophan is present at the end of the CDR3, so a read error is the likely explanation. The DNA is left out, because the CDR3 cannot be placed on it with certainty; the CDR3 is given as TCRdb lists it. The chain couples TRBV5-1 to TRBJ2-5; the D call in the table, TRBD2, was not verified against the DNA. The V gene's germline CDR1 is SGHRS and CDR2 YFSETQ. Termini included, the CDR3 measures 10 amino acids. The CDR3 loop is CASSFLGEGS.

The count of this clonotype is one. The rearrangement links TRBV30 to TRBJ2-4; D call uncertain. The tail of the sequence fits TRBJ2-6 better, so the J call may be wrong. The CDR3 length is 12 residues. Germline CDR1 reads GTSNPN; CDR2 reads SVGIG (reference sequence). CDR3 sequence reads: CAWRLGANVLTF. DNA of the CDR3: TGTGCCTGGAGACTTGGGGCCAACGTCCTGACTTTC.

This clonotype was recorded a few times. The chain recombines TRBV25-1 with TRBJ2-3; unclear D gene. The CDR3 contains 14 residues. The V end was cut by 8 bases, the J end by 4 bases, with 16 bases between. Looked up from germline, CDR1 is MGHDK and CDR2 is SYGVNS. The CDR3 loop reads CASSSRTPPDTQYF. The CDR3 DNA reads as TGTGCCAGCTCTTCCCGGACCCCCCCAGATACGCAGTATTTT.

This clonotype has a count of ten or more. The rearrangement links TRBV27 to TRBJ2-3; D is unresolved. V shed 5 bases and J shed 6 bases, with 15 bases lying between them. Germline assignment: CDR1 MNHEY and CDR2 SMNVEV (reference sequence). There are 14 residues in the CDR3. The CDR3 region has the DNA TGTGCCAGCAGTAAGGACGGTTATCTGGATACGCAGTATTTT. It translates to CASSKDGYLDTQYF.

This chain connects TRBV6-6 to TRBJ2-1, with D possibly called TRBD1 or TRBD2 (5 bases each). Looked up from germline, CDR1 is MNHNY and CDR2 is SVGAGI (reference sequence). The CDR3 totals 17 residues. The V end was cut by 2 bases, the J end by 0 bases, with 14 bases between. The CDR3 is CASSYTAGTHSYNEQFF. The CDR3 DNA reads TGTGCCAGCAGTTACACCGCCGGGACCCACTCCTACAATGAGCAGTTCTTC.

The sample holds a few counts of this clonotype. This could be a read error, since a much larger clone is one nucleotide away. V and J are TRBV19 and TRBJ2-1; D possibly corresponds to TRBD1 (6 bases). The CDR3 is made up of 13 amino acids. CDR1 and CDR2 from the germline V gene are LNHDA and SQIVND (reference sequence). V gave up 6 bases and J gave up 10 bases, with 16 bases separating them. The CDR3 DNA reads TGTGCCAGTAGCCACACAGGGTCCTACGAGCAGTTCTTC. Translating it yields CASSHTGSYEQFF. The variable domain in full, with the rest retrieved from reference TRBV19 and TRBJ2-1, is DGGITQSPKYLFRKEGQNVTLSCEQNLNHDAMYWYRQDPGQGLRLIYYSQIVNDFQKGDIAEGYSVSREKKESFPLTVTSAQKNPTAFYLCASSHTGSYEQFFGPGTRLTVL.

The chain has TRBV6-6 and TRBJ1-1; D unresolved. The CDR3 is 14 amino acids. V was pared by 5 bases and J by 2 bases, with 12 bases between. CDR1 and CDR2 (germline): MNHNY, SVGAGI (reference sequence). The DNA of the CDR3 is TGTGCCAGCAGTCTCCCCGGCAAAAACACTGAAGCTTTCTTT. Its translation is CASSLPGKNTEAFF.

This clonotype is medium-sized (0.01 to 0.1%) in the sample. The gene calls are TRBV11-2 and TRBJ2-1; D may be TRBD1 (5 bases). CDR1 and CDR2 (germline): SGHAT, FQNNGV. Trimming cost V 0 bases and J 3 bases, with 6 bases left between them. The CDR3 runs to 14 residues. CDR3 DNA: TGTGCCAGCAGCTTAGACAGGGACTACAATGAGCAGTTCTTC. The encoded protein is CASSLDRDYNEQFF.

Regarding this clonotype: This CDR3 fails to terminate in the conserved phenylalanine or tryptophan, so it likely reflects a read error. No DNA is shown, since the ends of the CDR3 on it are uncertain; the CDR3 is the one TCRdb lists. The chain couples TRBV12-3 or TRBV12-4 to TRBJ1-1; the D segment call TRBD1 is taken from the table without a DNA check. Including both end residues, the CDR3 is 18 amino acids long. The CDR3 sequence: CASSLQGWATTMSSSSGQ.

This clonotype is termed medium-sized. This chain uses TRBV6-1 with TRBJ2-3; TRBD2 agrees at 12 bases. Germline assignment: CDR1 MNHNS and CDR2 SASEGT. The CDR3 length is 15 residues. Trimming at V came to 0 bases and at J to 8 bases, leaving 3 bases not matched to a gene. The CDR3 DNA reads as TGTGCCAGCAGTGAAGCGGCTAGCGGGAGGGTTACGCAGTATTTT. It yields the protein CASSEAASGRVTQYF.

With regard to this clonotype: This CDR3 fails to terminate in the conserved phenylalanine or tryptophan, so it likely reflects a read error. The DNA is omitted, as the CDR3 cannot be located on it reliably, and the CDR3 follows TCRdb's listing. J is TRBJ2-7 and V is TRBV12-3 or TRBV12-4. The CDR3 adds up to 13 amino acids, both ends counted. The CDR3 spells CASSRPPEFFFGS.

There are a few counts of this clonotype. V gene TRBV7-8 combines with J gene TRBJ2-4, with TRBD2 matching over 10 bases. The DNA end is more similar to TRBJ2-5, so the J call may be wrong. CDR1 is SGHVS and CDR2 is FQNEAQ in the germline V gene. The CDR3 runs to 16 residues. CDR3 residues: CASSLAPSGGQETQYF. CDR3 coding DNA: TGTGCCAGCAGCTTAGCGCCTAGCGGGGGACAAGAGACCCAGTACTTC.

The V and J genes are TRBV12-3 or TRBV12-4 and TRBJ2-7, with TRBD1 matching 8 bases. The end of the DNA aligns better with TRBJ2-1, so the J call may be wrong. The CDR3 length is 13 residues. CDR3 sequence (DNA): TGTGCCAGCAGTTCCGGGACAGGACATGAGCAGTTCTTC. This encodes CASSSGTGHEQFF.

The V call is TRBV7-6, the J call TRBJ2-1; 10 bases align to TRBD2. V trimming: 2 bases; J trimming: 10 bases; junction bases outside the gene matches: 8. The length of the CDR3 is 15 residues. CDR1 and CDR2 (germline): SGHVS, FNYEAQ. The CDR3 DNA reads TGTGCCAGCAGCTTAAGGCTAGCGGGAGATGGGGAGCAGTTCTTC. Amino acids: CASSLRLAGDGEQFF.